Here is one T cell receptor beta chain with its context. The data originate from a study of Ad26.COV2.S vaccination and SARS-CoV-2 variants. Looking at the study overall: Into the muscle, Ad26.COV2.S was dosed once or twice, 56 days apart.

This CDR3 is 14 amino acids long. CDR1 and CDR2 from the germline V gene are SGHRS and YFSETQ. With V trimmed by 5 bases and J by 2 bases, 4 bases remained unmatched. Treatment described: over 15 received Ad26.COV2.S at low or high dose, single or two shots; roughly five received placebo; per-sample allocation not given. Samples were taken on day 63 after the first vaccine or placebo injection. The table came from immunoSEQ multiplex PCR; TCRdb's copy has only in-frame clones and leaves some out. Here the sample spans 360,000 or so clones, about nine tenths being singletons. The specimen was peripheral blood, collected in a trial of Ad26.COV2.S vaccine versus placebo. The TCR originated in a person aged 18 to 65 who received the Ad26.COV2.S COVID-19 vaccine or a placebo. The rearrangement links TRBV5-1 to TRBJ2-1; 7 bases agree with TRBD1. CDR3: CASRNRGPYNEQFF. For the CDR3, the DNA is TGCGCCAGCAGAAACAGGGGACCCTACAATGAGCAGTTCTTC.